This T cell receptor (beta chain) was sequenced during a study of blood T cell repertoires in COVID-19. At the level of the study: The origin of the acute and convalescent COVID-19 samples was the United States, Italy and Spain.

TCRdb keeps only in-frame clones here, not all; method: immunoSEQ multiplex PCR. The profile shows 270,000 or so clones, about 88% of them singletons. Germline V lookup: CDR1 LNHDA, CDR2 SQIVND (reference sequence). Germline trimming cut 3 bases from V and 2 bases from J; bases unmatched to any gene: 4. The CDR3 is 16 amino acids. Patients from Seattle were sampled longitudinally, starting during active infection. This TCR derives from a human donor with COVID-19, enrolled during active disease. The donor label of this sample is uncertain. This sequence joins TRBV19 and TRBJ1-5, with TRBD1 matching over 10 bases. The source material was peripheral blood. The CDR3 DNA is TGTGCCAGTAGTATCCAAGGGACAGGGGGCAATCAGCCCCAGCATTTT. It specifies CASSIQGTGGNQPQHF.